Listed here is a single TCR beta chain. The antigen is not known. Only in-frame clones appear in the TCRdb table, and some are missing; sequencing was by immunoSEQ multiplex PCR. The sample lists roughly 120,000 clones; 88% were seen once. This sample was included in a study of T cell responses to AZD1222 COVID-19 vaccine. Study results and limitations: Scientists sampled the repertoires only once the peak T cell response had passed. A reported finding is that nearly half of spike-specific TCRs target unmutated variant regions.

V dropped 6 bases and J dropped 0; count of bases not matched to a gene: 7. Germline-derived CDR1 and CDR2 are MDHEN and SYDVKM. This CDR3 is built from 16 residues. This sequence was found in an adult in good health. The chain combines TRBV28 with TRBJ2-4; 8 bases agree with TRBD2. The material was peripheral blood, obtained on day 0 of AZD1222 vaccination. This chain's CDR3 is CASRTSGILAKNIQYF. The CDR3 coding sequence is TGTGCCAGCAGAACTAGCGGAATCCTAGCCAAAAACATTCAGTACTTC.